This T cell receptor (beta chain) was observed in a study of T cell repertoires in cytomegalovirus infection (dated by TCRdb to about 2019). For context, the study as a whole: Donor HLA type was relevant to the analysis, because carriage of CMV infection together with the matching HLA type was indicated by public TCR beta signatures. Study-wide conclusions, independent of this receptor: In the ex vivo response, HLA-C-restricted CMV-specific TCR beta clonotypes were dominant, and in two of eight donors the single most frequent clonotype came from this HLA-C-restricted group. Cumulative frequency of public TCR beta family members discriminated carriers of CMV infection plus the relevant HLA type in this cohort and an independent approximately 350-donor cohort.

The germline V gene supplies CDR1 MGHRA and CDR2 YSYEKL. From the cysteine up to the phenylalanine, the CDR3 has a length of 15 residues. Of all the DNA, just the CDR3 is kept, 45 bases in frame from base 1. V is shortened by 2 bases, J by 8 bases, and the region joining them spans 18 bases. Comment on this clonotype: Its recognized antigen is unknown. No much larger clonotype is one base removed from it; base qualities were not supplied.

The sequencing machine was an Illumina HiSeq 1500. In-frame beta chains were kept once TCRdb had trimmed the public reads at Q25 with fastp and called clones with MiXCR. Rows matching on CDR3 protein sequence are summarized as one entry with the most common DNA and genes. The sample table records around 740,000 distinct CDR3 sequences; approximately 34% of these occur just once. Around 2.6% of the sample is taken by the ten largest. The clonotype was recovered from a human donor in good health (CMV status not recorded). Some clones in this sample may be carry-over from other donors' samples. Material: PBMCs. The sequence joins TRBV4-1 to TRBJ1-1, and possibly TRBD1, on 5 matching bases. The nucleotide sequence reads as follows: TGCGCCAGCAGCCAATTCTCAAACACCGGGACCGAAGCTTTCTTT. Protein translation: CASSQFSNTGTEAFF.